These T cell receptor beta chains were read from a single sample in a study of blood T cell repertoires in COVID-19. Data came from immunoSEQ multiplex PCR; TCRdb stores just in-frame clones and leaves some out. The data hold 200,000 to 300,000 clones, with around 90% observed a single time. The material sequenced was peripheral blood. The source of these receptors is a woman aged 25 to 39 with acute or convalescent COVID-19. CDR3s leave out the opening cysteine and the closing phenylalanine or tryptophan.

CDR3aa: ASSNAGTGLMGTEAF
j_gene: TRBJ1-1
v_gene: TRBV13

CDR3aa: AWSLGQGASVGETQY
j_gene: TRBJ2-5
v_gene: TRBV30

CDR3aa: ASSYSTANTEAF
j_gene: TRBJ1-1
v_gene: TRBV6-5

CDR3aa: SVEEGGQY
j_gene: TRBJ2-7
v_gene: TRBV29-1

CDR3aa: ATSDLGGKDTQY
j_gene: TRBJ2-3
v_gene: TRBV24-1

CDR3aa: ASSGGRGGGTDTQY
j_gene: TRBJ2-3
v_gene: TRBV2

CDR3aa: ASSLRGGSLDTQY
j_gene: TRBJ2-3
v_gene: TRBV7-3

CDR3aa: ASSRLAASTDTQY
j_gene: TRBJ2-3
v_gene: TRBV6-5

CDR3aa: ASSLGGHPNTEAF
j_gene: TRBJ1-1
v_gene: TRBV5-1

CDR3aa: ASSSKTGVSYEQY
j_gene: TRBJ2-7
v_gene: TRBV18

CDR3aa: ASSLQGNTEAF
j_gene: TRBJ1-1
v_gene: TRBV19

CDR3aa: ASRGGTAYEQY
j_gene: TRBJ2-7
v_gene: TRBV3-1/TRBV3-2

CDR3aa: ASSDTSGSYNEQF
j_gene: TRBJ2-1
v_gene: TRBV6-4

CDR3aa: ASSVLAGGLRGNEQF
j_gene: TRBJ2-1
v_gene: TRBV7-9

CDR3aa: ASSPDGTVRISNTEAF
j_gene: TRBJ1-1
v_gene: TRBV5-1

CDR3aa: ASSQALISEKLF
j_gene: TRBJ1-4
v_gene: TRBV4-3

CDR3aa: ATSGRTGELF
j_gene: TRBJ2-2
v_gene: TRBV24-1

CDR3aa: ASSLPPGEQY
j_gene: TRBJ2-7
v_gene: TRBV3-1/TRBV3-2

CDR3aa: ASSLFYGQEEETQY
j_gene: TRBJ2-5
v_gene: TRBV11-3

CDR3aa: ATRGDSRYNEQF
j_gene: TRBJ2-1
v_gene: TRBV24-1

CDR3aa: ASSESRDRLNTEAF
j_gene: TRBJ1-1
v_gene: TRBV2

CDR3aa: ASSPRQAPSYNIQY
j_gene: TRBJ2-4
v_gene: TRBV27

CDR3aa: ASSLEQLNAEAF
j_gene: TRBJ1-1
v_gene: TRBV5-4

CDR3aa: ASSTGLAGEETQY
j_gene: TRBJ2-5
v_gene: TRBV5-1

CDR3aa: ASSRYDYGELF
j_gene: TRBJ2-2
v_gene: TRBV11-2